Shown below are 14 T cell receptor beta chains from a single sample sequenced in a study of shared clonotypes between healthy human individuals. It was CD45RO-negative cells, positively selected for CCR7, that made up naive CD8 cells, with terminally differentiated effector memory CD45RA+ cells excluded. Profiled with immunoSEQ multiplex PCR; TCRdb holds only in-frame clones, not every one. Of roughly 600,000 clones in the sample, 95% to 98% are singletons; the top ten hold less than 0.35%. Specimen: naive CD8+ T cells sorted from blood. The receptors shown here come from a man in his thirties or forties in good health.

This rearrangement joins TRBV4-3 to TRBJ2-7; D is perhaps TRBD1 or TRBD2 (5 bases each). Trimming shortened V by 4 bases and J by 2 bases, and 15 bases separated the two germline ends. The V gene's germline CDR1 is LGHNA and CDR2 YSLEER. The CDR3 has 15 residues. The CDR3 DNA follows: TGCGCCAGCAGCCCAGCTAGTGTGGGGGCCTACGAGCAGTACTTC. Its translation is CASSPASVGAYEQYF.

This sequence joins TRBV5-1 and TRBJ1-1; D unresolved. Trimming took 0 bases from V and 0 from J, leaving 9 bases between them. The V gene's germline CDR1 is SGHRS and CDR2 YFSETQ. The CDR3 is made up of 15 amino acids. The CDR3 nucleotides read TGCGCCAGCAGCTTGGTTTCATTCATGAACACTGAAGCTTTCTTT. This translates into CASSLVSFMNTEAFF.

This chain's CDR3 is CASRATGDVTEAFF. The CDR3 DNA reads TGTGCCAGCAGAGCTACAGGGGACGTAACTGAAGCTTTCTTT. This rearrangement joins TRBV5-6 to TRBJ1-1; TRBD1 matches at 7 bases. V shed 5 bases and J 5 bases; nucleotides not matched to a gene: 9. The CDR3 runs 14 residues. Germline V CDR1 and CDR2: SGHDT, YYEEEE. The complete variable domain, with remaining parts taken from reference TRBV5-6 and TRBJ1-1, reads DAGVTQSPTHLIKTRGQQVTLRCSPKSGHDTVSWYQQALGQGPQFIFQYYEEEERQRGNFPDRFSGHQFPNYSSELNVNALLLGDSALYLCASRATGDVTEAFFGQGTRLTVV.

The chain is built from TRBV7-9 and TRBJ2-1, with D possibly TRBD2 on 5 matching bases. CDR1 is SEHNR, CDR2 FQNEAQ, per germline (reference sequence). With 6 bases removed from V and 0 bases from J, the gap between germline ends came to 9 bases. This CDR3 spans 14 amino acids. This chain's CDR3 is CASRVGSSYNEQFF. The CDR3 nucleotides are TGTGCCAGCAGGGTGGGGAGCTCCTACAATGAGCAGTTCTTC.

The V and J genes are TRBV6-5 and TRBJ2-7; 9 positions match TRBD1. J gave up 3 bases and V 0 bases, and 3 bases lay outside the gene matches. CDR1 and CDR2 from the germline V gene are MNHEY and SVGAGI. The CDR3 is 15 residues long. CDR3 in amino acids: CASSYSRDRDYEQYF. The DNA for the CDR3 is TGTGCCAGCAGTTACTCGAGGGACAGGGACTACGAGCAGTACTTC.

The chain recombines TRBV7-2 with TRBJ2-1; D remains ambiguous. This CDR3 has 14 amino acids. Trimming stripped 0 bases from V and 9 bases from J, with 12 bases between. The germline CDR1 and CDR2 sequences are SGHTA and FQGNSA. The CDR3: CASSLARPAIEQFF. DNA of the CDR3: TGTGCCAGCAGCTTAGCGAGACCCGCCATTGAGCAGTTCTTC. Using reference TRBV7-2 and TRBJ2-1 for the parts outside the CDR3, the full variable domain is GAGVSQSPSNKVTEKGKDVELRCDPISGHTALYWYRQSLGQGLEFLIYFQGNSAPDKSGLPSDRFSAERTGGSVSTLTIQRTQQEDSAVYLCASSLARPAIEQFFGPGTRLTVL.

The CDR3 loop is CSVSPGQHYEQYF. In DNA form, the CDR3 reads TGCAGCGTTTCCCCGGGACAGCACTACGAGCAGTACTTC. This sequence joins TRBV29-1 and TRBJ2-7; 7 bases align to TRBD1. V trimming: 5 bases; J trimming: 3 bases; junction bases outside the gene matches: 7. The V gene's germline CDR1 is SQVTM and CDR2 ANQGSEA. CDR3 size: 13 residues.

The chain couples TRBV28 to TRBJ2-1; the D call may be TRBD1 or TRBD2 (5 bases each). The CDR3 is 13 amino acids. From germline, CDR1 is MDHEN and CDR2 SYDVKM. V was trimmed by 2 bases and J by 6 bases, leaving 8 bases between them. CDR3 in DNA: TGTGCCAGCAGTTTAGAGGGGTCCAATGAGCAGTTCTTC. Translating gives CASSLEGSNEQFF.

The chain is built from TRBV18 and TRBJ2-3; D may be TRBD1 (6 bases). Deletions cut 2 bases from V and 3 bases from J, with 9 bases between. The germline V gene encodes CDR1 KGHSH and CDR2 LQKENI. The CDR3 has 14 amino acids. The CDR3 DNA follows: TGTGCCAGCTCACCAGCAGGGGAGACAGATACGCAGTATTTT. Residues: CASSPAGETDTQYF.

J is TRBJ2-1 and V is TRBV18, with D unresolved. This CDR3 spans 13 amino acids. The germline V and J ends were trimmed by 0 bases and 9 bases, with 9 bases remaining between them. Germline CDR1 is KGHSH and CDR2 is LQKENI. CDR3: CASSPPVGGEQFF. The CDR3 DNA is TGTGCCAGCTCACCACCGGTCGGTGGTGAGCAGTTCTTC.

The chain uses TRBV4-1 and TRBJ2-7, with 9 nucleotides matching TRBD2. The length of the CDR3 is 16 residues. Germline CDR1 and CDR2: MGHRA and YSYEKL. Trimming at V came to 2 bases and at J to 7 bases, leaving 12 bases not matched to a gene. The CDR3 sequence: CASSQYAAGGPKEQYF. CDR3 sequence (DNA): TGCGCCAGCAGCCAATATGCGGCGGGAGGGCCGAAAGAGCAGTACTTC.

The chain uses TRBV4-1 and TRBJ2-3; 8 bases align to TRBD2. Germline assignment: CDR1 MGHRA and CDR2 YSYEKL. The CDR3 sequence is 16 residues long. The V and J ends lost 1 base and 1 base, in that order; junction bases with no gene match: 4. Here the CDR3 reads CASSQVSGRGTDTQYF. CDR3 nucleotide sequence: TGCGCCAGCAGCCAAGTCTCCGGGAGGGGCACAGATACGCAGTATTTT.

Comments on this clone: This sample includes further DNA sequences coding for the same CDR3. The CDR3 bases are TGCGCCAGCAGCTATACAGGGGGGCGGCGGGAGCAGTACTTC. This translates into CASSYTGGRREQYF. The chain combines TRBV5-1 with TRBJ2-7; 8 bases are a match to TRBD1. The CDR3 is 14 amino acids. The germline gives CDR1 SGHRS, CDR2 YFSETQ. The J segment lost 7 bases and the V segment lost 3 bases, leaving 9 bases of the junction unmatched. Looking up the rest from reference TRBV5-1 and TRBJ2-7 gives the full variable domain: KAGVTQTPRYLIKTRGQQVTLSCSPISGHRSVSWYQQTPGQGLQFLFEYFSETQRNKGNFPGRFSGRQFSNSRSEMNVSTLELGDSALYLCASSYTGGRREQYFGPGTRLTVT.

The gene calls are TRBV27 and TRBJ2-2, with 9 bases matching TRBD2. Trimming at V came to 1 base and at J to 7 bases, leaving 7 bases not matched to a gene. The CDR3 covers 16 residues. The V gene's germline CDR1 is MNHEY and CDR2 SMNVEV (reference sequence). In nucleotides, the CDR3 is TGTGCCAGCAGTTTATTCGCGGGAGGGCTAAGCGGGGAGCTGTTTTTT. Protein product: CASSLFAGGLSGELFF.